Sequencing of this TCR beta chain was carried out in a study of blood T cell repertoires in COVID-19. The wider study: Sites across the United States, Italy and Spain contributed samples from acute and convalescent COVID-19. T cells, B-cell-depleted T cells, or PBMCs provided the cDNA or gDNA that served as material.

Original methodology: For nucleated cells, counts were estimated from reference gene primer amplification. Using immunoSEQ multiplex PCR, the repertoire was profiled, and TCRdb retains in-frame clones only, with some absent. That table supplies the V and J calls and clone size; D and trimming were determined from the DNA. In the table there are approximately 150,000 clones, around 90% of which are singletons. The CDR3 is 12 residues long. Trimming pared 4 bases from V and 4 bases from J, leaving 7 bases between. CDR1 is SNHLY and CDR2 is FYNNEI in the germline V gene. Material: peripheral blood. The source is a woman in her forties or fifties with acute or convalescent COVID-19. This chain uses TRBV2 with TRBJ2-5, with D unresolved. The CDR3: CASSVGGETQYF. The CDR3 region has the DNA TGTGCCAGCAGTGTAGGCGGAGAGACCCAGTACTTC.